This T cell receptor (beta chain) was observed in a study of blood T cell repertoires in COVID-19. This clone came up a few times. The table came from immunoSEQ multiplex PCR; TCRdb's copy has only in-frame clones and leaves some out. The profile covers over 85,000 clones, with approximately 82% appearing a single time and roughly 10% taken by the ten largest. This CDR3 spans 15 amino acids. Germline V gene data show CDR1 as SGHRS and CDR2 as YFSETQ. V trimming: 0 bases; J trimming: 9 bases; junction bases outside the gene matches: 10. The V gene is TRBV5-1, the J gene TRBJ2-7, with 9 bases lining up with TRBD1. The TCR sequence derives from a man aged 60 to 75 with active or convalescent COVID-19. The sequenced sample was peripheral blood. The DNA of the CDR3 is TGCGCCAGCAGCTTGGACAGGGGGCAAACGCAGTGGCAGTACTTC. Protein: CASSLDRGQTQWQYF.